This T cell receptor (beta chain) derives from a study of shared clonotypes between healthy human individuals. Trimming removed 7 bases from V and 3 bases from J; junction bases left unmatched: 11. CDR1 is MNHEY, CDR2 SMNVEV, per germline (reference sequence). The CDR3 has 16 amino acids. Produced via immunoSEQ multiplex PCR; TCRdb's table is partial and in-frame only. The table lists over 1.4 million clones, roughly 96% of them singletons. The sequenced sample was naive CD4+ T cells sorted from blood. Subset specified: CD45RA+ positively selected. The V gene is TRBV27, the J gene TRBJ2-1; 8 bases match TRBD1. The source is a young man in good health. The CDR3 protein is CASIRRTGYNYNEQFF. The CDR3, as DNA: TGTGCCAGCATCCGAAGGACAGGGTATAACTACAATGAGCAGTTCTTC.